Below, one T cell receptor beta chain is given with its context. Trimming shortened V by 4 bases and J by 5 bases, and 17 bases separated the two germline ends. The germline gives CDR1 SQVTM, CDR2 ANQGSEA. The CDR3 consists of 14 residues. Sequenced by immunoSEQ multiplex PCR; TCRdb stores in-frame clones only, minus some. The table has fewer than 60,000 clones, roughly 95% seen once. The sample belongs to a study of T cell changes during pregnancy in multiple sclerosis. Sequencing used CD4+ T cells from peripheral blood mononuclear cells, obtained in the third trimester of pregnancy. The V and J genes are TRBV29-1 and TRBJ1-1; D is unclear. This TCR derives from a female donor with multiple sclerosis, enrolled in a pregnancy study. CDR3 bases: TGCAGCGTTGCGACTTTGGTAGGTGGAACTGAAGCTTTCTTT. This sequence encodes CSVATLVGGTEAFF.